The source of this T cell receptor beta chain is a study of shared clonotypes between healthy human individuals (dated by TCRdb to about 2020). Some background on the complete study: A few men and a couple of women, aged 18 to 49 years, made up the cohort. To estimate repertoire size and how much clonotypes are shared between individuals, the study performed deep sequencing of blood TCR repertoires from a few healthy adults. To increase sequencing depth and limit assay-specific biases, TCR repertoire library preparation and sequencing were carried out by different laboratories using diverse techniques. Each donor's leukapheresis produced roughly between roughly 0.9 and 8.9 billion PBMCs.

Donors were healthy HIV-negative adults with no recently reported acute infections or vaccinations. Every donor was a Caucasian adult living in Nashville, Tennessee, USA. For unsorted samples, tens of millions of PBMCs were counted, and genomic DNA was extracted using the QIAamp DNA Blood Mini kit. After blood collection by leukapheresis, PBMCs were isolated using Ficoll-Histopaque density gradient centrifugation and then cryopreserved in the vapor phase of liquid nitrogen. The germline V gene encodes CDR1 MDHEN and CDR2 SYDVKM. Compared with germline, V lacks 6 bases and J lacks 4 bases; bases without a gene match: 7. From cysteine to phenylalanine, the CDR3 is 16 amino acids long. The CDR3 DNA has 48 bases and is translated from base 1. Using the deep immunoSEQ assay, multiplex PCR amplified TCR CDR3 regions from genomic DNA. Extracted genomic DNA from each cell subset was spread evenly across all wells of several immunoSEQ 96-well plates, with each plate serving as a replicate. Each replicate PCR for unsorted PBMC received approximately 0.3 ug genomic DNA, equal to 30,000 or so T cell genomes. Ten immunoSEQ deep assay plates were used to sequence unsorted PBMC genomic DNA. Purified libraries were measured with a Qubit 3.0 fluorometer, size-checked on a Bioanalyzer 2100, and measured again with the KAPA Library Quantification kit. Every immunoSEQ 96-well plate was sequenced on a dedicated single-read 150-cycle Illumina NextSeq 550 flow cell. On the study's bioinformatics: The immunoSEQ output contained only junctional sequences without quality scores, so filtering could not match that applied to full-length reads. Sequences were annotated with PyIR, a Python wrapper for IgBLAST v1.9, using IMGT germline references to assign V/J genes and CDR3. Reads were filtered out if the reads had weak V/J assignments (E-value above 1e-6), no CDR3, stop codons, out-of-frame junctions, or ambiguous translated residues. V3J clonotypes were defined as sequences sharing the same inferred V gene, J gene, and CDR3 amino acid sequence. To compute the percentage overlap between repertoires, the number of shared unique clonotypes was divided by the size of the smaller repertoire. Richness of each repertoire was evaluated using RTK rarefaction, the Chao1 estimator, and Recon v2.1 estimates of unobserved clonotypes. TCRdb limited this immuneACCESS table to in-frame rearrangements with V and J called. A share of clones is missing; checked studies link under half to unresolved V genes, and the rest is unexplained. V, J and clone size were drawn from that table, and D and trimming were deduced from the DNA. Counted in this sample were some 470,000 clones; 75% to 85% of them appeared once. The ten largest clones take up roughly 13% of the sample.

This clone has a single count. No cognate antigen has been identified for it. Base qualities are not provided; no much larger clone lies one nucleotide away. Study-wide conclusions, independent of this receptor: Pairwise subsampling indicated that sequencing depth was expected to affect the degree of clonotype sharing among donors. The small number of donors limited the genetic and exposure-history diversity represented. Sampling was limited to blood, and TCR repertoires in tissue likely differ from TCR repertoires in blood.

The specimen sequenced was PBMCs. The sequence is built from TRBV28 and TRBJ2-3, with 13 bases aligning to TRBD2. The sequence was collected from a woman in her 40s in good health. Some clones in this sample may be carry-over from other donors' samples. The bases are TGTGCCAGCAGACACTCGACTAGCGGGAGGTCAGATACGCAGTATTTT. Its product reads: CASRHSTSGRSDTQYF.